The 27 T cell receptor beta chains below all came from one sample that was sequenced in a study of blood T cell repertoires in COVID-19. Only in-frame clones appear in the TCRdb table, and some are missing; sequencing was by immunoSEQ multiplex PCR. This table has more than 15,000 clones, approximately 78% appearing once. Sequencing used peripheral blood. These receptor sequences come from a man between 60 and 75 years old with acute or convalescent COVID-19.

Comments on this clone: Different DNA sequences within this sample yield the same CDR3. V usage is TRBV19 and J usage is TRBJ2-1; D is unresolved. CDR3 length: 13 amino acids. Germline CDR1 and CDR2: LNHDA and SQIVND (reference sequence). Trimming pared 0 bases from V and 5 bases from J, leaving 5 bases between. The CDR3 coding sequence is TGTGCCAGTAGTATAGATCCAGACAATGAGCAGTTCTTC. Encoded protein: CASSIDPDNEQFF. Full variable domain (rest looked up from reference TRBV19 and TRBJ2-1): DGGITQSPKYLFRKEGQNVTLSCEQNLNHDAMYWYRQDPGQGLRLIYYSQIVNDFQKGDIAEGYSVSREKKESFPLTVTSAQKNPTAFYLCASSIDPDNEQFFGPGTRLTVL.

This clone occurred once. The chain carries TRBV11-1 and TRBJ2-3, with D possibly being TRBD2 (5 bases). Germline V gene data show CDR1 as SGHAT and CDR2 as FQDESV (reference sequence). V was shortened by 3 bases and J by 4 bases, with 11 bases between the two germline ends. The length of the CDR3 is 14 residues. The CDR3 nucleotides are TGTGCCAGCAGCTTCGGAGCGGCTCCAGATACGCAGTATTTT. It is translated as CASSFGAAPDTQYF.

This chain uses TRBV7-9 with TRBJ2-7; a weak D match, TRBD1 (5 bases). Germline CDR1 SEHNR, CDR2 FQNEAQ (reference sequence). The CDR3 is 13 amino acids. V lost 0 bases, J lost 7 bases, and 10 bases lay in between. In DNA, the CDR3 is TGTGCCAGCAGCTTAGCAGGGGCGAGGGAGCAGTACTTC. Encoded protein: CASSLAGAREQYF.

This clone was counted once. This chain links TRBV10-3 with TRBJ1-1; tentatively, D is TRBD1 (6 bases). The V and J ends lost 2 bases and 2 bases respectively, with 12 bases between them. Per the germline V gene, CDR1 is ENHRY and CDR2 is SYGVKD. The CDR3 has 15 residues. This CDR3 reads CAISETDRINTEAFF. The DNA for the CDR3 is TGTGCCATCAGTGAGACCGACAGGATAAACACTGAAGCTTTCTTT.

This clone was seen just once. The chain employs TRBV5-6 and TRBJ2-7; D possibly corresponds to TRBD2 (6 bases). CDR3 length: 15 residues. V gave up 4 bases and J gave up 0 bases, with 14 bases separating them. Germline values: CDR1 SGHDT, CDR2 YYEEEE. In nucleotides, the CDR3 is TGTGCCAGCAGCGTTTGGGCGGGGAGCTCCTACGAGCAGTACTTC. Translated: CASSVWAGSSYEQYF. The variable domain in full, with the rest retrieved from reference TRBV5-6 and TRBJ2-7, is DAGVTQSPTHLIKTRGQQVTLRCSPKSGHDTVSWYQQALGQGPQFIFQYYEEEERQRGNFPDRFSGHQFPNYSSELNVNALLLGDSALYLCASSVWAGSSYEQYFGPGTRLTVT.

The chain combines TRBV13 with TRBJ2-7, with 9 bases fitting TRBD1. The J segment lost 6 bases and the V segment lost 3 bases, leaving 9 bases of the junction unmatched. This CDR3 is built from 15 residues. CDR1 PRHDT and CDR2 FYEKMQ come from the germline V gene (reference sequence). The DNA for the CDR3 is TGTGCCAGCAGCTTCGGCGAAACAGGGGGCAGCGAGCAGTACTTC. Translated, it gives CASSFGETGGSEQYF. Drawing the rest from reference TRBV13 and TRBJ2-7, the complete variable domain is AAGVIQSPRHLIKEKRETATLKCYPIPRHDTVYWYQQGPGQDPQFLISFYEKMQSDKGSIPDRFSAQQFSDYHSELNMSSLELGDSALYFCASSFGETGGSEQYFGPGTRLTVT.

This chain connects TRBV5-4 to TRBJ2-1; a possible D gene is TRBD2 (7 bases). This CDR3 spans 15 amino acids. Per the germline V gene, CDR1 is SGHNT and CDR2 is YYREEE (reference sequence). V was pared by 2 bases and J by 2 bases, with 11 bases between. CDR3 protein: CASSFWGGPYNEQFF. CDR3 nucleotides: TGTGCCAGCAGCTTTTGGGGGGGGCCCTACAATGAGCAGTTCTTC.

The CDR3 sequence: CASSPGEGNYGYTF. As DNA, the CDR3 is TGTGCCAGCAGCCCGGGGGAGGGGAACTATGGCTACACCTTC. The gene calls are TRBV9 and TRBJ1-2, with a tentative D call TRBD1 (5 bases). CDR1 SGDLS and CDR2 YYNGEE come from the germline V gene. The CDR3 is 14 residues long. V was trimmed by 4 bases and J by 2 bases, leaving 12 bases between them.

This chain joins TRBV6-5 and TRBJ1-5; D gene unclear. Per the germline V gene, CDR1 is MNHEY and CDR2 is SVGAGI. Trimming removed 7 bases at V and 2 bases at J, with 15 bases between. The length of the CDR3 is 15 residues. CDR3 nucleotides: TGTGCCAGCACCACCGTGGTAAGCGGCAATCAGCCCCAGCATTTT. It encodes CASTTVVSGNQPQHF.

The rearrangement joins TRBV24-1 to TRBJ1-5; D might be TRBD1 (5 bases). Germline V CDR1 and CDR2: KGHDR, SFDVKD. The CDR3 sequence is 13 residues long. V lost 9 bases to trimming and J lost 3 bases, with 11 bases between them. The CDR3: CATSRDSNQPQHF. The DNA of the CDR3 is TGTGCCACCTCCCGGGACTCCAATCAGCCCCAGCATTTT.

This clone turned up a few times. CDR3: CASSLAESLNEKLFF. Here the CDR3 DNA reads TGCGCCAGCAGCTTGGCAGAATCCCTTAATGAAAAACTGTTTTTT. The chain links TRBV5-1 to TRBJ1-4; D uncertain. This CDR3 has 15 residues. CDR1 is SGHRS, CDR2 YFSETQ, per germline. Trimming cost V 0 bases and J 4 bases, with 10 bases left between them.

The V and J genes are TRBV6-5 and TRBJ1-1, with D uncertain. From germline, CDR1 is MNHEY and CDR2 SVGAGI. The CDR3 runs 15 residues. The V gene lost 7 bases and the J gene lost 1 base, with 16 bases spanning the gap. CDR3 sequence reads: CASTPKVSGNTEAFF. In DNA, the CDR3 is TGTGCCAGCACCCCAAAGGTCTCGGGGAACACTGAAGCTTTCTTT.

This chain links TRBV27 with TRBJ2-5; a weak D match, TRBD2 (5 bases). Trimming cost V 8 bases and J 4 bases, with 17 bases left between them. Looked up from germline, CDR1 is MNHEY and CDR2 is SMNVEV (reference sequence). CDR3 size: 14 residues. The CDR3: CASGPRGSLETQYF. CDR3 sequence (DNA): TGTGCCAGCGGCCCCCGGGGATCCCTAGAGACCCAGTACTTC.

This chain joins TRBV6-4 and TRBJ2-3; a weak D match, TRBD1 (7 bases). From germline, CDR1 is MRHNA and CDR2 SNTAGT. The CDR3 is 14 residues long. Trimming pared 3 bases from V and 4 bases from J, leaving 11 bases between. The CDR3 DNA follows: TGTGCCAGCAGTGAGGAGGGGGCCGCAGATACGCAGTATTTT. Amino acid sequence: CASSEEGAADTQYF.

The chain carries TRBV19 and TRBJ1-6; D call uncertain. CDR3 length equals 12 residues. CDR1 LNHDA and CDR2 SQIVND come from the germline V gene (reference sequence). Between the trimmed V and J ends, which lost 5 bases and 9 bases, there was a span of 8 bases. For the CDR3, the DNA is TGTGCCAGTAGTCGCGCGGGTTCACCCCTCCACTTT. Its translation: CASSRAGSPLHF.

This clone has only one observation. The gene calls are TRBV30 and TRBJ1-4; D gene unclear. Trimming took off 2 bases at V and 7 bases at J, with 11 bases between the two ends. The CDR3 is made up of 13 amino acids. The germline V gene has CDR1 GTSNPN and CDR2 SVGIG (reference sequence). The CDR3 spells CAWSFVEGEKLFF. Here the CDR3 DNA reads TGTGCCTGGAGTTTCGTAGAGGGTGAAAAACTGTTTTTT.

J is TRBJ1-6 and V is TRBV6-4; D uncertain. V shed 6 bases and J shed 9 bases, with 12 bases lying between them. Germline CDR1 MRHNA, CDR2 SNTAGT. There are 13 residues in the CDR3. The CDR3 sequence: CASRDTPISPLHF. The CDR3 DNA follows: TGTGCCAGCAGAGACACACCGATTTCACCCCTCCACTTT.

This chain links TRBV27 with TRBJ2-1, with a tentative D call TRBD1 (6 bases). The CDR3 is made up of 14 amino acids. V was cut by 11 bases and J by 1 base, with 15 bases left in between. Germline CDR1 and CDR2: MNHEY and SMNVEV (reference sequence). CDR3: CAAARGDSYNEQFF. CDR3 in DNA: TGTGCCGCCGCCAGGGGTGATTCCTACAATGAGCAGTTCTTC.

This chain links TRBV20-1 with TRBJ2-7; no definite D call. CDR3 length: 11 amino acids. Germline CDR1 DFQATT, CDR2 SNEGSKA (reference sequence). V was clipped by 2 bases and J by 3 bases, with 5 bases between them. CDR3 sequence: CSARPFYEQYF. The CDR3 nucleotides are TGCAGTGCTAGACCCTTCTACGAGCAGTACTTC.

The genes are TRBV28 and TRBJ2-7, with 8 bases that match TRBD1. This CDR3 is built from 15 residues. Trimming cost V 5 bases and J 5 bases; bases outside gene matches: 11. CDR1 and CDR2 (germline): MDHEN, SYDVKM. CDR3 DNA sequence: TGTGCCAGCAGTCCCCGTATGGACAGGGTCCACGAGCAGTACTTC. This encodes CASSPRMDRVHEQYF.

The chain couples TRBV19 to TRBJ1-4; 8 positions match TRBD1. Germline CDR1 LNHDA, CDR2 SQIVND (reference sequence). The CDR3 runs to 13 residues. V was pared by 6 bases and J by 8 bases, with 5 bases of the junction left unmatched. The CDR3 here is CASRRTGKEKLFF. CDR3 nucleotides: TGTGCCAGTAGAAGGACAGGGAAGGAAAAACTGTTTTTT.

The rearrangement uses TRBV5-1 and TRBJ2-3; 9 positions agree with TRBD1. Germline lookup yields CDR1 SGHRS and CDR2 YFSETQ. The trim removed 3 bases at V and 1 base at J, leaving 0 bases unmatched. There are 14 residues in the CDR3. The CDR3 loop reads CASSWDRGTDTQYF. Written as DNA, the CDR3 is TGCGCCAGCAGCTGGGACAGGGGCACAGATACGCAGTATTTT. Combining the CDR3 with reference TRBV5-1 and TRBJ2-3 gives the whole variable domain KAGVTQTPRYLIKTRGQQVTLSCSPISGHRSVSWYQQTPGQGLQFLFEYFSETQRNKGNFPGRFSGRQFSNSRSEMNVSTLELGDSALYLCASSWDRGTDTQYFGPGTRLTVL.

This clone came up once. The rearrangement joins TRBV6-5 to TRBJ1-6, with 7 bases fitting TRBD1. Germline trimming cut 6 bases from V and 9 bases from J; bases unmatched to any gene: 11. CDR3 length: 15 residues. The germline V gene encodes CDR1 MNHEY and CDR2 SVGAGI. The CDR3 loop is CASRRDSAWGSPLHF. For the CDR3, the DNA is TGTGCCAGCAGACGGGACAGCGCCTGGGGTTCACCCCTCCACTTT.

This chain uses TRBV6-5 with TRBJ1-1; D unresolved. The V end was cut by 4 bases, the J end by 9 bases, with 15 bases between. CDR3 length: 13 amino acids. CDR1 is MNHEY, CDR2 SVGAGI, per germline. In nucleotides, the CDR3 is TGTGCCAGCAGTTCTATAAACTTGTCACAAGCTTTCTTT. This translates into CASSSINLSQAFF.

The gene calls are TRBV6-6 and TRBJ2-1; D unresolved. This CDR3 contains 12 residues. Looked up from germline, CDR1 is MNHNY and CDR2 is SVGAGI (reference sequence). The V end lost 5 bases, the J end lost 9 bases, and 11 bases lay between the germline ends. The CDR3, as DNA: TGTGCCAGCAGTCTCCGGAGTGGTGAGCAGTTCTTC. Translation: CASSLRSGEQFF.

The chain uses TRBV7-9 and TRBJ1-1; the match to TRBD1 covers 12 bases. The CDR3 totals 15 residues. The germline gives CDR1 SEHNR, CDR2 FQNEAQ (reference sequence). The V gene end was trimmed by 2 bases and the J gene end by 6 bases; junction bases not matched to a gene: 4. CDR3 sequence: CASSLTGTGGSEAFF. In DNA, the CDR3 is TGTGCCAGCAGCTTAACCGGGACAGGGGGCTCTGAAGCTTTCTTT.

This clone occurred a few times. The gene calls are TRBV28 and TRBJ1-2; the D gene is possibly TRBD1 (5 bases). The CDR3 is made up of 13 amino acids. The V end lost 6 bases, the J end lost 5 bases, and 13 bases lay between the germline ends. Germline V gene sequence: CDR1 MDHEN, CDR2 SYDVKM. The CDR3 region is CASRPGGKYGYTF. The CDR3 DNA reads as TGTGCCAGCAGACCCGGGGGGAAATATGGCTACACCTTC.